This TCR beta chain was retrieved from a study of blood T cell repertoires in COVID-19. The overall study: Both acute and convalescent COVID-19 samples were obtained from the United States, Italy and Spain.

In the original processing: Researchers report that nucleated cell counts were estimated from reference gene primer amplification. Profiled with immunoSEQ multiplex PCR; TCRdb holds only in-frame clones, not every one. That table gives V, J and clone size, and the DNA gave D and trimming. The table lists 84,000 or so clones, approximately 80% of them singletons. Germline assignment: CDR1 LGHDT and CDR2 YNNKEL (reference sequence). CDR3 length: 13 residues. Trimming pared 3 bases from V and 3 bases from J, leaving 9 bases between. This receptor was identified in a woman in her 70s with active or convalescent COVID-19. The specimen was peripheral blood. The chain links TRBV3-1 (or the pseudogene TRBV3-2) to TRBJ2-7; no reliable D call. The CDR3, as DNA: TGTGCCAGCAGCCATAACGCCGGCTACGAGCAGTACTTC. The encoded protein is CASSHNAGYEQYF.